The next 26 T cell receptor beta chains were all read from a single sample in a study of blood T cells in healthy people across ages. Alongside a J-beta primer mix, a sample-barcoded 5' primer served in a second PCR lasting about 7 to 11 cycles. TCRdb reanalysed the 5' RACE reads using MiXCR and keeps one entry per CDR3 protein. Counted here are 1.5 million to 1.9 million distinct CDR3 sequences, less than 45% occurring once; the ten biggest clones make up 4%. Sequencing used blood. The receptors come from a woman aged 18-29 years in good health.

This clonotype was seen more than once but under ten times. The chain links TRBV30 to TRBJ2-7, with 10 nucleotides matching TRBD2. Per the germline V gene, CDR1 is GTSNPN and CDR2 is SVGIG (reference sequence). This CDR3 has 15 amino acids. The V gene end was trimmed by 5 bases and the J gene end by 4 bases; junction bases not matched to a gene: 11. CDR3 in amino acids: CAWSKGLAELYEQYF. CDR3 nucleotide sequence: TGTGCCTGGTCGAAAGGACTAGCGGAACTATACGAGCAGTACTTC.

This clonotype was seen only a few times. The rearrangement uses TRBV12-3 or TRBV12-4 and TRBJ2-3; 7 bases map to TRBD1. CDR3 length equals 15 residues. V was pared by 6 bases and J by 4 bases, with 10 bases of the junction left unmatched. The CDR3 protein is CASSLIPTGSDTQYF. CDR3 nucleotide sequence: TGTGCCAGCAGCCTCATTCCGACAGGGTCAGATACGCAGTATTTT.

The V gene is TRBV7-3, the J gene TRBJ2-1; TRBD2 matches 13 bases. V shed 5 bases and J 7 bases; nucleotides not matched to a gene: 8. The germline V gene encodes CDR1 SGHTA and CDR2 FQGTGA. The CDR3 extends over 16 amino acids. DNA of the CDR3: TGTGCCAGCAGCCGAGGACTAGCGGGAGTCGAGAATGAGCAGTTCTTC. Residues: CASSRGLAGVENEQFF.

This clonotype was recorded at least ten times. This chain connects TRBV6-6 to TRBJ2-7; tentative D call: TRBD2 (6 bases). The CDR3 spans 12 residues. Germline lookup yields CDR1 MNHNY and CDR2 SVGAGI (reference sequence). V lost 5 bases, J lost 2 bases, and 7 bases lay in between. CDR3 sequence (DNA): TGTGCCAGCAGTACGGGGGCCTACGAGCAGTACTTC. Amino acid sequence: CASSTGAYEQYF.

The DNA of the CDR3 is TGCGCCAGCAGCCAATTTAGAGAGGGGAGTGGAGAGACCCAGTACTTC. Translation: CASSQFREGSGETQYF. The rearrangement uses TRBV4-3 and TRBJ2-5; D is possibly TRBD1 or TRBD2 (5 bases each). In germline, CDR1 is LGHNA, CDR2 YSLEER. The CDR3 is made up of 16 amino acids. V gave up 2 bases and J gave up 4 bases, with 17 bases separating them.

The rearrangement joins TRBV20-1 to TRBJ1-5, with 8 bases lining up with TRBD1. The CDR3 runs 13 residues. Germline lookup yields CDR1 DFQATT and CDR2 SNEGSKA (reference sequence). The DNA of the CDR3 is TGCAGAGTGTTAACAGGGGGTACTCAGCCCCAGCATTTT. This codes for CRVLTGGTQPQHF.

This clonotype was picked up a small number of times. This sequence joins TRBV7-2 and TRBJ1-2; possible D gene TRBD1, 5 bases. The CDR3 extends over 15 amino acids. V was pared by 5 bases and J by 1 base, with 14 bases between. Looked up from germline, CDR1 is SGHTA and CDR2 is FQGNSA. CDR3 bases: TGTGCCAGCAGCACGCGACAGAACTATAACTATGGCTACACCTTC. It codes for CASSTRQNYNYGYTF.

There are a few counts of this clonotype. The chain is built from TRBV5-1 and TRBJ2-7, with D possibly being TRBD1 (5 bases). CDR3 length: 15 residues. CDR1 is SGHRS, CDR2 YFSETQ, per germline. V gave up 5 bases and J gave up 7 bases, with 22 bases separating them. The CDR3 DNA follows: TGCGCCAGCAGGGGTACCTACTCAGGGTACAATGAGCAGTACTTC. It specifies CASRGTYSGYNEQYF.

A few counts support this clonotype. This sequence joins TRBV4-3 and TRBJ2-7; 8 nucleotides line up with TRBD2. The germline V gene encodes CDR1 LGHNA and CDR2 YSLEER. The CDR3 extends over 16 amino acids. J was trimmed by 2 bases and V by 1 base; bases with no gene match: 7. CDR3 in amino acids: CASSQGVNGRAYEQYF. The CDR3, as DNA: TGCGCCAGCAGCCAAGGAGTGAACGGGAGGGCCTACGAGCAGTACTTC.

This clonotype was observed a single time. The J gene is TRBJ2-3, the V gene TRBV5-1; D ambiguous. Germline assignment: CDR1 SGHRS and CDR2 YFSETQ. CDR3 length equals 14 residues. Between the trimmed V and J ends, which lost 1 base and 5 bases, there was a span of 11 bases. The CDR3 is CASSLNTILDTQYF. The CDR3, as DNA: TGCGCCAGCAGCTTGAATACGATACTAGATACGCAGTATTTT.

The chain has TRBV7-9 and TRBJ2-7, with D hard to call. The ends were cut back, 5 bases at V and 7 bases at J, with 21 bases in the middle. Germline CDR1 reads SEHNR; CDR2 reads FQNEAQ (reference sequence). There are 15 residues in the CDR3. CDR3 sequence (DNA): TGTGCCAGCAGCCAGGACGGCTCGACCTACAATGAGCAGTACTTC. It encodes CASSQDGSTYNEQYF.

Turning to this clonotype: Mismatch with germline at one junction end may stem from a read error. The chain employs TRBV4-2 and TRBJ2-5; tentative D call: TRBD1 (6 bases). The germline CDR1 and CDR2 sequences are LGHNA and YNFKEQ. The CDR3 runs to 14 residues. The CDR3 DNA is TGTGCCAGTAGCCTTAGGGGGTCATGGGGTGAGCAGTACTTC. This encodes CASSLRGSWGEQYF.

The chain recombines TRBV6-5 with TRBJ2-5; TRBD2 is a possible D gene (5 bases). The CDR3 totals 16 residues. CDR1 and CDR2 from the germline V gene are MNHEY and SVGAGI. V was trimmed by 0 bases and J by 1 base, leaving 12 bases between them. CDR3 amino acids: CASSYSLPRGQETQYF. In nucleotides, the CDR3 is TGTGCCAGCAGTTACTCACTCCCCCGGGGCCAAGAGACCCAGTACTTC.

The chain's CDR3 is CSAEDSGEYGYTF. For the CDR3, the DNA is TGCAGTGCGGAGGACAGCGGGGAATATGGCTACACCTTC. The V gene is TRBV20-1, the J gene TRBJ1-2, with D maybe TRBD1 (6 bases). Looked up from germline, CDR1 is DFQATT and CDR2 is SNEGSKA (reference sequence). Trimming took 6 bases from V and 5 from J, leaving 16 bases between them. CDR3 length equals 13 residues.

The chain uses TRBV2 and TRBJ1-2; D perhaps matches TRBD1 (5 bases). Germline V gene sequence: CDR1 SNHLY, CDR2 FYNNEI. Deletions cut 6 bases from V and 5 bases from J, with 10 bases between. The CDR3 length is 12 residues. CDR3 sequence: CASSPGEYGYTF. In DNA, the CDR3 is TGTGCCAGCAGCCCGGGGGAATATGGCTACACCTTC.

Only a few counts were recorded for this clonotype. The rearrangement links TRBV29-1 to TRBJ2-3; no firm D call. Per germline, CDR1 SQVTM and CDR2 ANQGSEA. Trimming left V 6 bases short and J 5 bases short, with 6 bases between. This CDR3 comprises 10 residues. Written as DNA, the CDR3 is TGCAGCGTGAACCTAGATACGCAGTATTTT. It codes for CSVNLDTQYF.

This clonotype is a singleton in its sample. V gene TRBV7-2 combines with J gene TRBJ1-2, with D perhaps TRBD1 (5 bases). The CDR3 is 12 amino acids. CDR1 SGHTA and CDR2 FQGNSA come from the germline V gene. Deletions cut 1 base from V and 8 bases from J, with 8 bases between. Written as DNA, the CDR3 is TGTGCCAGCAGCTTAGACTGGGGGGGCTACACCTTC. This translates into CASSLDWGGYTF.

V and J are TRBV20-1 and TRBJ1-4, with TRBD1 matching 7 bases. V shed 0 bases and J 8 bases; nucleotides not matched to a gene: 9. Germline CDR1 reads DFQATT; CDR2 reads SNEGSKA (reference sequence). This CDR3 is built from 15 residues. CDR3 protein: CSARDLWTGGEKLFF. In DNA, the CDR3 is TGCAGTGCTAGAGATCTGTGGACAGGAGGCGAAAAACTGTTTTTT.

This clonotype showed up just a few times. The J gene is TRBJ1-4, the V gene TRBV4-3, with TRBD1 identical over 7 bases. The V gene end was trimmed by 4 bases and the J gene end by 6 bases; junction bases not matched to a gene: 11. The germline gives CDR1 LGHNA, CDR2 YSLEER. This CDR3 spans 16 amino acids. CDR3 protein: CASSRFTGAGDEKLFF. The DNA for the CDR3 is TGCGCCAGCAGCCGATTCACAGGGGCCGGGGATGAAAAACTGTTTTTT.

The J gene is TRBJ1-1, the V gene TRBV6-5; TRBD1 is a possible D gene (5 bases). The CDR3 length is 13 residues. The V end lost 2 bases, the J end lost 3 bases, and 7 bases lay between the germline ends. Germline V gives CDR1 MNHEY, CDR2 SVGAGI. CDR3 DNA: TGTGCCAGCAGTTACGGGGACCACACTGAAGCTTTCTTT. Translated: CASSYGDHTEAFF.

This clonotype has only one observation. The chain is built from TRBV5-6 and TRBJ2-7; possibly TRBD1 for D (5 bases). The CDR3 runs to 13 residues. Germline V gives CDR1 SGHDT, CDR2 YYEEEE. V lost 1 base and J lost 6, with 11 bases in between. In DNA form, the CDR3 reads TGTGCCAGCAGCTTGCGACAGCGATGCGAGCAGTACTTC. It codes for CASSLRQRCEQYF. The entire variable domain, with the rest obtained from reference TRBV5-6 and TRBJ2-7, is as follows: DAGVTQSPTHLIKTRGQQVTLRCSPKSGHDTVSWYQQALGQGPQFIFQYYEEEERQRGNFPDRFSGHQFPNYSSELNVNALLLGDSALYLCASSLRQRCEQYFGPGTRLTVT.

This clonotype was found a few times. The rearrangement links TRBV27 to TRBJ1-5, with D possibly matching TRBD1 (5 bases). V was cut by 2 bases and J by 7 bases, with 12 bases left in between. The CDR3 spans 14 residues. Germline values: CDR1 MNHEY, CDR2 SMNVEV (reference sequence). CDR3 DNA sequence: TGTGCCAGCAGTTTACGGGCAGGGAGACAGCCCCAGCATTTT. Translating gives CASSLRAGRQPQHF.

This clonotype was detected only a few times. This chain links TRBV6-6 with TRBJ1-2; D gene unclear. The V end was cut by 7 bases, the J end by 5 bases, with 8 bases between. This CDR3 spans 11 amino acids. Germline CDR1 MNHNY, CDR2 SVGAGI (reference sequence). CDR3 DNA sequence: TGTGCCAGCAAGCGGGGTTATGGCTACACCTTC. It specifies CASKRGYGYTF.

As to this clonotype: The junction departs from the called germline gene at one end, perhaps through a read error. CDR3 sequence reads: CASSFLQGGSVRDGYTF. In nucleotides, the CDR3 is TGTGCCAGCAGTTTCCTCCAGGGGGGTTCCGTCCGCGATGGATACACCTTC. V usage is TRBV12-3 or TRBV12-4 and J usage is TRBJ1-2; 7 nucleotides align to TRBD1. The CDR3 has 17 amino acids.

This clonotype was counted between two and nine times. The chain joins TRBV6-1 to TRBJ2-5; no reliable D call. The DNA end favors TRBJ2-7, so the J call may be wrong. The CDR3 has 12 amino acids. Germline values: CDR1 MNHNS, CDR2 SASEGT. The CDR3 is CASSEFGVEQYF. The CDR3 nucleotides read TGTGCCAGCAGTGAATTCGGAGTCGAGCAGTACTTC.

This clonotype was found a few times. This chain links TRBV7-2 with TRBJ2-7; the D gene is possibly TRBD2 (5 bases). CDR3 length: 14 amino acids. Trimming shortened V by 2 bases and J by 3 bases, and 11 bases separated the two germline ends. CDR1 and CDR2 from the germline V gene are SGHTA and FQGNSA. The CDR3 sequence: CASSLSGMGYEQYF. The DNA for the CDR3 is TGTGCCAGCAGCTTATCGGGGATGGGCTACGAGCAGTACTTC.